Given below is one T cell receptor (beta chain) in context. The sample comes from a study of blood T cell repertoires in COVID-19. Study-wide background: Researchers got acute and convalescent COVID-19 samples from the United States, Italy and Spain. PBMCs, B-cell-depleted T cells, or T cells provided the cDNA or gDNA that made up the material.

Original methodology: For nucleated cells, counts were estimated from reference gene primer amplification. Libraries were prepared by immunoSEQ multiplex PCR; TCRdb keeps only in-frame clonotypes and omits some of them. V and J calls and clone size are given by that table; D and trimming were obtained from the DNA. This table has about 64,000 clones, roughly four fifths appearing once. With 11 bases clipped from V and 4 bases from J, the junction kept 10 bases outside the gene matches. Germline values: CDR1 MNHEY, CDR2 SVGAGI. This CDR3 is built from 14 residues. The rearrangement uses TRBV6-5 and TRBJ2-2, with 7 positions matching TRBD1. Material for sequencing was peripheral blood. This sequence originates from a man aged 80 or over with acute or convalescent COVID-19. CDR3 DNA sequence: TGTGCCCTTAGGAACAGGGGCGGCACCGGGGAGCTGTTTTTT. Translation: CALRNRGGTGELFF.